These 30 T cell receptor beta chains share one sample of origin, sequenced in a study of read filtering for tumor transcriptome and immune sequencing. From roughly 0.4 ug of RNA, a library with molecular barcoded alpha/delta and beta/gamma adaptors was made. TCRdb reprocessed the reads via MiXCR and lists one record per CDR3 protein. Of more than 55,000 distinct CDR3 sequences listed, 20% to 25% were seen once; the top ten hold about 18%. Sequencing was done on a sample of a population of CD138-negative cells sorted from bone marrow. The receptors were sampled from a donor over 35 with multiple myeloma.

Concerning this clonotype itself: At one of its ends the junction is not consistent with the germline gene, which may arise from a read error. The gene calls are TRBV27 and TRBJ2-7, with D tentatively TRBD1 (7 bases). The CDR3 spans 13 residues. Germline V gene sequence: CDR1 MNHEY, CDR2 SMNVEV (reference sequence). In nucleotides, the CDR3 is TGTGCCAGCACCGCAGGGGGGTCCTACAAGCAGTACTTC. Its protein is CASTAGGSYKQYF.

The CDR3 sequence is CSASKSGRVWADTDTQYF. CDR3 sequence (DNA): TGCAGTGCTAGCAAGAGCGGGAGAGTCTGGGCAGACACAGATACGCAGTATTTT. This sequence joins TRBV20-1 and TRBJ2-3, with 8 positions matching TRBD2. Germline CDR1 is DFQATT and CDR2 is SNEGSKA (reference sequence). This CDR3 has 18 residues. V was clipped by 3 bases and J by 2 bases; unmatched bases: 16.

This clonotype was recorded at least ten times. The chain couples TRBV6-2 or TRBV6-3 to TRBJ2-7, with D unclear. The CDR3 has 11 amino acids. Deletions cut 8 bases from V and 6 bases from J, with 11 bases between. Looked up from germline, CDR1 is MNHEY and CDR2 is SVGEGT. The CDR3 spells CASGTMAEQYF. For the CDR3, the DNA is TGTGCCAGCGGAACAATGGCCGAGCAGTACTTC.

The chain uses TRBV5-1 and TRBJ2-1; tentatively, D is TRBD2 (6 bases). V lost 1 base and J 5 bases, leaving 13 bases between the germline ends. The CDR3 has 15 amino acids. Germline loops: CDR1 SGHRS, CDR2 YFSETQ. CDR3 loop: CASSLRAGGDNEQFF. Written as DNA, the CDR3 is TGCGCCAGCAGCTTGAGGGCAGGAGGGGACAATGAGCAGTTCTTC.

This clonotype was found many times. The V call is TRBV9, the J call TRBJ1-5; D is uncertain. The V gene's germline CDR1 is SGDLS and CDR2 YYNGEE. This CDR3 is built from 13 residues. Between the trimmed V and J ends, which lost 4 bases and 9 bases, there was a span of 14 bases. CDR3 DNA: TGTGCCAGCAGCCCCGCCCCGCGGGGGCCCCAGCATTTT. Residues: CASSPAPRGPQHF.

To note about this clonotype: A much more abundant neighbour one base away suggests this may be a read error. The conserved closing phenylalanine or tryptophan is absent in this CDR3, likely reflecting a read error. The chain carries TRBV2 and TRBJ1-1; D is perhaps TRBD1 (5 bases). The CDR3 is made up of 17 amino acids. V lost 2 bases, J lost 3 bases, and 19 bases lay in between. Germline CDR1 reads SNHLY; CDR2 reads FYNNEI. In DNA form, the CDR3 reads TGTGCCAGCAGTGAATACGGTCAGGGCACGGTGTACACTGAAGCTTTCTCT. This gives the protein CASSEYGQGTVYTEAFS.

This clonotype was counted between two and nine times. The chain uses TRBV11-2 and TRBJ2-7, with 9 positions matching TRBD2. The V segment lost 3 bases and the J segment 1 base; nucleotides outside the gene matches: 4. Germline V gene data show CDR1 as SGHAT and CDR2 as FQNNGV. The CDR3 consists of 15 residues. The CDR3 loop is CASSFFSGSSYEQYF. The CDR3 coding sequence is TGTGCCAGCAGCTTTTTTAGCGGGAGTTCCTACGAGCAGTACTTC.

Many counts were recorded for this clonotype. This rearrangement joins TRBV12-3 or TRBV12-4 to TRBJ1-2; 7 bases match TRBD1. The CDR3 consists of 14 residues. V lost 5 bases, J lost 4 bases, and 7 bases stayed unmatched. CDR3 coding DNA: TGTGCCAGCAGTCCCCCCGGGACAGCCTATGGCTACACCTTC. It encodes CASSPPGTAYGYTF.

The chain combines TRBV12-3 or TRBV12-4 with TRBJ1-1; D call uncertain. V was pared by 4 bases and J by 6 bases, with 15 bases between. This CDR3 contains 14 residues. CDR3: CASSYDGGVSEAFF. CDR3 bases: TGTGCCAGCAGTTATGACGGAGGTGTCTCTGAAGCTTTCTTT.

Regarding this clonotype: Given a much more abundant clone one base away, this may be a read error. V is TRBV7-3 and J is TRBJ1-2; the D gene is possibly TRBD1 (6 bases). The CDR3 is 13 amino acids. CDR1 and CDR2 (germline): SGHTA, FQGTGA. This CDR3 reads CASGLLGAGGYTF. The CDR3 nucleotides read TGTGCCAGCGGCTTATTGGGGGCCGGGGGCTACACCTTC.

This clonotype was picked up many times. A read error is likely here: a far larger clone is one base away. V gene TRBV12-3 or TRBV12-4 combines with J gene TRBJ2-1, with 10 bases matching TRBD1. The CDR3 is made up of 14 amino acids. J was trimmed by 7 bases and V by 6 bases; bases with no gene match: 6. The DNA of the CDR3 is TGTGCCAGCAGCCGCCGGGACAGGGGTAATGAGCAGTTCTTC. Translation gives CASSRRDRGNEQFF.

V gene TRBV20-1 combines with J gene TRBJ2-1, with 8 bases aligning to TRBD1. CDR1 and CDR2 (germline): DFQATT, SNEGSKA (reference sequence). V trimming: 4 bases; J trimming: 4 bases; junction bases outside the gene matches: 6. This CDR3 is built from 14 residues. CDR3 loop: CSATPGQEYNEQFF. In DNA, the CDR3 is TGCAGTGCTACGCCGGGACAGGAGTACAATGAGCAGTTCTTC.

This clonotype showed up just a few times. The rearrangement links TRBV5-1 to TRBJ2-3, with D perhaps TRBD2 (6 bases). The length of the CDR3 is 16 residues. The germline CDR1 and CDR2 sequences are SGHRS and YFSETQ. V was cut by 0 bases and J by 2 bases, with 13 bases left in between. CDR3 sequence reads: CASSLEGRGATDTQYF. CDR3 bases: TGCGCCAGCAGCTTGGAGGGGCGCGGGGCCACAGATACGCAGTATTTT.

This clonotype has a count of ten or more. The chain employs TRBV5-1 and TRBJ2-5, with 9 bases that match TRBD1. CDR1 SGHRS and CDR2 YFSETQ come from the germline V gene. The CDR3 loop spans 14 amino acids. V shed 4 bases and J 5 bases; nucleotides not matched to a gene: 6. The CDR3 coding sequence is TGCGCCAGCAGCGAGGGACAGGGACGTGAGACCCAGTACTTC. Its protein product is CASSEGQGRETQYF.

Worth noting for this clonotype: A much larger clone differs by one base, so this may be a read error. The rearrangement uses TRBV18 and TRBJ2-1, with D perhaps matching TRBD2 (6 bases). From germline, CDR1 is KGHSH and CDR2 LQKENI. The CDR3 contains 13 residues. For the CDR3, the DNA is TGTGCCAGCTCCACCACGGGAGTCAATGAGCAGCTCTTC. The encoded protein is CASSTTGVNEQLF.

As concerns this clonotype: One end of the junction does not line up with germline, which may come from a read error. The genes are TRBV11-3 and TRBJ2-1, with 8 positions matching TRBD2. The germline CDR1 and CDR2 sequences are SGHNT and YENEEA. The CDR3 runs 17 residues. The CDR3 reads CASSPHHTRGTSNERFF. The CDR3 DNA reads TGTGCCAGCAGCCCGCACCATACACGTGGGACTAGTAATGAGCGGTTCTTC.

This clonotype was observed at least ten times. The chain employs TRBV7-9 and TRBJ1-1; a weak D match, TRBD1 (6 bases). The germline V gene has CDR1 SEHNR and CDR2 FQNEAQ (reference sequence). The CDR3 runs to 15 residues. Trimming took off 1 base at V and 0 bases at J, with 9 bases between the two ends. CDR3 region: CASSLGGGLNTEAFF. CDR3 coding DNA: TGTGCCAGCAGCTTAGGAGGGGGACTGAACACTGAAGCTTTCTTT.

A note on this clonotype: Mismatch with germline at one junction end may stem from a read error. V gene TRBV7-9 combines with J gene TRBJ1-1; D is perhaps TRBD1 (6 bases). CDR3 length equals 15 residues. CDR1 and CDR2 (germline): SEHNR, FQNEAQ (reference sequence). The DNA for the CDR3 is TGTGCCAGCAGCGTCCCAGGGGCCGGGGACACTGGAGCTTTCTTT. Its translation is CASSVPGAGDTGAFF.

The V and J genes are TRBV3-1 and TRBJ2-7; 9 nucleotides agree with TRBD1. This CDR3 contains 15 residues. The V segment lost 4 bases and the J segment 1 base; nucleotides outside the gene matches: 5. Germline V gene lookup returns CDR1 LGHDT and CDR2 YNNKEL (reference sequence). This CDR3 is CASSPGTGRSYEQYF. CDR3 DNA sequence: TGTGCCAGCAGCCCCGGGACAGGGAGATCCTACGAGCAGTACTTC.

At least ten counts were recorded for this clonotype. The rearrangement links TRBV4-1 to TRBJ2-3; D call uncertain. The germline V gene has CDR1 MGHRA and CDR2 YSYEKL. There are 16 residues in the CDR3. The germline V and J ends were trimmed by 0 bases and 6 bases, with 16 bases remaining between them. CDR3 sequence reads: CASSQDPMVARDTQYF. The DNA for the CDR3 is TGCGCCAGCAGCCAAGATCCAATGGTAGCAAGGGATACGCAGTATTTT.

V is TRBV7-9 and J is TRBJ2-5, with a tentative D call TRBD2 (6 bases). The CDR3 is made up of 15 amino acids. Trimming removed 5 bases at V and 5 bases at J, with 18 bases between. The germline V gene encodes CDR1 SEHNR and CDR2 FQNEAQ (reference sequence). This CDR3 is CASSHPRRERETQYF. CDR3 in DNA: TGTGCCAGCAGCCATCCTCGCCGGGAGAGGGAGACCCAGTACTTC. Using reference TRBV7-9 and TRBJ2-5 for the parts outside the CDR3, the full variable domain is DTGVSQNPRHKITKRGQNVTFRCDPISEHNRLYWYRQTLGQGPEFLTYFQNEAQLEKSRLLSDRFSAERPKGSFSTLEIQRTEQGDSAMYLCASSHPRRERETQYFGPGTRLLVL.

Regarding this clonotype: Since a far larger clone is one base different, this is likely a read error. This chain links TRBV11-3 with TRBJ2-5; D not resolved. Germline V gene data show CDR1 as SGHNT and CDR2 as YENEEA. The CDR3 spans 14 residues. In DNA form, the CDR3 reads TGTGCCAGCAGCTTTACGCGGTTCCAAGGGACCCAGTACTTC. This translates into CASSFTRFQGTQYF.

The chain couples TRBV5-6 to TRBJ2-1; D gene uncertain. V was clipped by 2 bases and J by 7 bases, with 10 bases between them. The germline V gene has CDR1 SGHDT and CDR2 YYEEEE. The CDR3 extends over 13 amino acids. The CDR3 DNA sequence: TGTGCCAGCAGCTTTTCCAGTGGTAATGAGCAGTTCTTC. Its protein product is CASSFSSGNEQFF.

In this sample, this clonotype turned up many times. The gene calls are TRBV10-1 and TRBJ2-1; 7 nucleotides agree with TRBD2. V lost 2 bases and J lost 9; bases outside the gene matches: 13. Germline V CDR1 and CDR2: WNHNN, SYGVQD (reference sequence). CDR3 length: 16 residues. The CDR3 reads CASSEVGGSSPREQFF. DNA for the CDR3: TGCGCCAGCAGTGAGGTTGGCGGGAGTAGCCCCCGTGAGCAGTTCTTC.

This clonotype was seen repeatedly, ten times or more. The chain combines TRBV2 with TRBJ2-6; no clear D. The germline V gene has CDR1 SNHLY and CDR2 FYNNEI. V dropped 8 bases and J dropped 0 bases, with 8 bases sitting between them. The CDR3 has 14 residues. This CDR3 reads CASFEVSGANVLTF. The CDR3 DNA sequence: TGTGCCAGCTTTGAGGTCTCTGGGGCCAACGTCCTGACTTTC.

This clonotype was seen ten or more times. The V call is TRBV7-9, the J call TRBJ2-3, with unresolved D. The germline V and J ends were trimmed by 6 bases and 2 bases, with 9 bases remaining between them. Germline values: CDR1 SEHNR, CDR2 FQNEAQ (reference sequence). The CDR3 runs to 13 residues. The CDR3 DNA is TGTGCCAGCAGGCAGAGCATCACAGATACGCAGTATTTT. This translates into CASRQSITDTQYF.

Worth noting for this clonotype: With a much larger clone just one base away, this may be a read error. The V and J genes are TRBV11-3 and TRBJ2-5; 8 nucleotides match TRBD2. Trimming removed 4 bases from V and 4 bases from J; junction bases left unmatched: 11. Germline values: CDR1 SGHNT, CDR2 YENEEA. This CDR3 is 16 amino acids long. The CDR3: CASSSQSRGGRETQYF. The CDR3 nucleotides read TGTGCCAGCAGCTCCCAGAGCCGGGGGGGCCGAGAGACCCAGTACTTC.

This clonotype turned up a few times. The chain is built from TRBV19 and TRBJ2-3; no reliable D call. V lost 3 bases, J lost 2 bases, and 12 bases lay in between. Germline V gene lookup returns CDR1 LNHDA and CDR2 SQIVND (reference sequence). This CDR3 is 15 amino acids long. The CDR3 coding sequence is TGTGCCAGTAGTATCCTCTCGGCAGCCACAGATACGCAGTATTTT. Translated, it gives CASSILSAATDTQYF.

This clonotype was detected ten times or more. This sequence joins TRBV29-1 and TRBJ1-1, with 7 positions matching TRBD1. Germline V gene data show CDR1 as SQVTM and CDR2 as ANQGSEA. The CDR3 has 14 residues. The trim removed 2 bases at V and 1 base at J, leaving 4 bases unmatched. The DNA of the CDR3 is TGCAGCGTTGAAAGAGGGGGCAAGAACACTGAAGCTTTCTTT. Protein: CSVERGGKNTEAFF.

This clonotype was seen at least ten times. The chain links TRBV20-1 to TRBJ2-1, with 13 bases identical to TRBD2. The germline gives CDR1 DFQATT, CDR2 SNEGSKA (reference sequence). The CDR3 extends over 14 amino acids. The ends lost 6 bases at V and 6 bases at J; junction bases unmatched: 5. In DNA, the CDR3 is TGCAGTGCCGCGGGACTAGCGGGAATCAATGAGCAGTTCTTC. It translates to CSAAGLAGINEQFF.